The clone carrying this TCR beta chain was counted between two and nine times. In making diagnoses, clinical symptoms, serum thyroxine and TRAb, thyroid ultrasound and orbital computed tomography were all used. This record belongs to a study of T cells in Graves' hyperthyroidism and ophthalmopathy. There were TCR beta CDR3 regions amplified from RNA transcripts. RT-PCR in the first round (using the HTBI primer set) targeted the TCR CDR3. TCRdb re-called the multiplex PCR reads through MiXCR, storing one row per CDR3 protein. Of 400,000 to 550,000 distinct CDR3 sequences in the sample, less than 25% were seen once. Sequences were obtained from blood. This sequence was found in a woman in her thirties with Graves' ophthalmopathy.

CDR3 loop: CSVLGQANQPQHF. In DNA, the CDR3 is TGCAGCGTCCTGGGACAGGCTAATCAGCCCCAGCATTTT. The chain joins TRBV29-1 to TRBJ1-5, with TRBD1 matching 8 bases. The length of the CDR3 is 13 residues. V lost 6 bases, J lost 4 bases, and 5 bases stayed unmatched. Germline loops: CDR1 SQVTM, CDR2 ANQGSEA.